Described below is a single T cell receptor beta chain sequence and its context. Sequencing was performed with immunoSEQ multiplex PCR; in TCRdb, only in-frame clones are kept and a portion is missing. Among about 19,000 clones listed, over 75% were seen once. The record originates from a study of PD-1 blockade in mismatch repair-deficient tumors. The CDR3 is made up of 15 amino acids. Germline V gives CDR1 MNHNY, CDR2 SVGAGI (reference sequence). V lost 6 bases and J lost 0, with 12 bases in between. PCR or immunohistochemistry showed mismatch repair deficiency in every enrolled patient. The clonotype comes from an adult with mismatch repair-deficient cancer. The specimen comprised PBMCs, sampled 52 weeks after starting pembrolizumab. The gene calls are TRBV6-6 and TRBJ1-5; no reliable D call. The CDR3, as DNA: TGTGCCAGCAGAACTATCCGGGATAGCAATCAGCCCCAGCATTTT. This codes for CASRTIRDSNQPQHF.